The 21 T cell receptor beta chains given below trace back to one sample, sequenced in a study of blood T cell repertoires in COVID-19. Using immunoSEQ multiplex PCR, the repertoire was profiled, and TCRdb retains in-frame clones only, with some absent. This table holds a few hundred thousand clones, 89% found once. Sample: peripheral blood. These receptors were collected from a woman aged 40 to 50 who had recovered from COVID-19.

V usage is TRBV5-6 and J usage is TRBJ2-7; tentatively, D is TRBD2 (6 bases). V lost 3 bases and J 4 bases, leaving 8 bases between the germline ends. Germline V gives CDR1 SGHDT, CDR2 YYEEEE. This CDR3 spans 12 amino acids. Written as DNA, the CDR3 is TGTGCCAGCAGCTGGAGGGGTTACGAGCAGTACGTC. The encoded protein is CASSWRGYEQYV.

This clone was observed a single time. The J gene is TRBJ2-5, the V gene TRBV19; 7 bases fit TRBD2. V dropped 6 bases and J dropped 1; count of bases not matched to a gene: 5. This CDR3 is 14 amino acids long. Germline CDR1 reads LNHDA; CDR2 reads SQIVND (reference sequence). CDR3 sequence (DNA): TGTGCCAGTAGACCTCCTAGCGGCCAAGAGACCCAGTACTTC. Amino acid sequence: CASRPPSGQETQYF.

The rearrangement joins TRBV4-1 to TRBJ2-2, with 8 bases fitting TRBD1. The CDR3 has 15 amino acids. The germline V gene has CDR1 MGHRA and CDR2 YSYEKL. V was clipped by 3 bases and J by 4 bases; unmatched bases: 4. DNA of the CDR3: TGCGCCAGCAGCCACGGACAGGGTGGCACCGGGGAGCTGTTTTTT. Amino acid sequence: CASSHGQGGTGELFF.

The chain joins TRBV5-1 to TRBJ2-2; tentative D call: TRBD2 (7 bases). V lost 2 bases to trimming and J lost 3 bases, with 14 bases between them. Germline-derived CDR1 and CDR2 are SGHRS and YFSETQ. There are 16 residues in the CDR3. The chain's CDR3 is CASSFFGGRDTGELFF. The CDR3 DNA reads TGCGCCAGCAGCTTCTTCGGGGGGCGCGACACCGGGGAGCTGTTTTTT.

As DNA, the CDR3 is TGTGCCAGCAGCGTAGTTGCGGGAGGGCGGGCAGATACGCAGTATTTT. Translating it yields CASSVVAGGRADTQYF. J is TRBJ2-3 and V is TRBV9, with TRBD2 identical over 9 bases. Looked up from germline, CDR1 is SGDLS and CDR2 is YYNGEE. V lost 0 bases to trimming and J lost 4 bases; unmatched junction nucleotides: 6. CDR3 length equals 16 residues.

This chain's CDR3 is CASSPGTEVYGYTF. The CDR3 bases are TGTGCCAGCAGTCCCGGGACTGAAGTCTATGGCTACACCTTC. The V gene is TRBV7-2, the J gene TRBJ1-2; D possibly corresponds to TRBD1 (5 bases). Trimming shortened V by 6 bases and J by 4 bases, and 15 bases separated the two germline ends. CDR1 is SGHTA and CDR2 is FQGNSA in the germline V gene. The CDR3 contains 14 residues. The full variable domain, with the rest looked up from reference TRBV7-2 and TRBJ1-2, is GAGVSQSPSNKVTEKGKDVELRCDPISGHTALYWYRQSLGQGLEFLIYFQGNSAPDKSGLPSDRFSAERTGGSVSTLTIQRTQQEDSAVYLCASSPGTEVYGYTFGSGTRLTVV.

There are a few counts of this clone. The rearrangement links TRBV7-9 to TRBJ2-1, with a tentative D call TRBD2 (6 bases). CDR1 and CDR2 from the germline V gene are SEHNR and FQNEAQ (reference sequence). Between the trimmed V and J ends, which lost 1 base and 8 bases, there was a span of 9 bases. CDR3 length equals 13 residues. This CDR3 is CASSLERRDEQFF. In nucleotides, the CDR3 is TGTGCCAGCAGCTTAGAACGGAGGGATGAGCAGTTCTTC.

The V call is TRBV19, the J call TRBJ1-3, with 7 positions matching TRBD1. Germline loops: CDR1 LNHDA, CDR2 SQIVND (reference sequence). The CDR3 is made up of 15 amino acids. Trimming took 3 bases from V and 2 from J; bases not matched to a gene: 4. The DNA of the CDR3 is TGTGCCAGTAGTATTCCCACAGGGGCTGGAAACACCATATATTTT. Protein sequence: CASSIPTGAGNTIYF.

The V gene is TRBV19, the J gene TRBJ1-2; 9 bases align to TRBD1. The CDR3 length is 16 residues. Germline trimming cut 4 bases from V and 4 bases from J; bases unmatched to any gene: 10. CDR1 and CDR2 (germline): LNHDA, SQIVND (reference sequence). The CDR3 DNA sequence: TGTGCCAGTAGTAGGGACCGGGACAGGGCCTTCTATGGCTACACCTTC. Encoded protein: CASSRDRDRAFYGYTF.

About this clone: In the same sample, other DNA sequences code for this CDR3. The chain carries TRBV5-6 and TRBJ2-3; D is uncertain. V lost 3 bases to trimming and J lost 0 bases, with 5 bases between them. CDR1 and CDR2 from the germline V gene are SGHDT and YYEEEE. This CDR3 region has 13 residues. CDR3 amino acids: CASSSTSTDTQYF. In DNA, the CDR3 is TGTGCCAGCAGCTCTACTAGCACAGATACGCAGTATTTT.

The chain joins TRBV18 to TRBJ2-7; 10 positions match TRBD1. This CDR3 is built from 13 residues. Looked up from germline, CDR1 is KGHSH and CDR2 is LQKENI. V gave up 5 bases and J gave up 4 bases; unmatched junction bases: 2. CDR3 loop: CASSVGQGYEQYV. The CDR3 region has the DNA TGTGCCAGCTCAGTGGGACAGGGGTACGAGCAGTACGTC.

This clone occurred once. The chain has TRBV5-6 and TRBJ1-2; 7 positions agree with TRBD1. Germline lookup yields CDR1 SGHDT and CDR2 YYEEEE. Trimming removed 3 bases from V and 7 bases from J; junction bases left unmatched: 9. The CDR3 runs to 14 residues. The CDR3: CASSSDKGAGGYTF. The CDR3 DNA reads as TGTGCCAGCAGCTCGGACAAGGGGGCTGGTGGCTACACCTTC.

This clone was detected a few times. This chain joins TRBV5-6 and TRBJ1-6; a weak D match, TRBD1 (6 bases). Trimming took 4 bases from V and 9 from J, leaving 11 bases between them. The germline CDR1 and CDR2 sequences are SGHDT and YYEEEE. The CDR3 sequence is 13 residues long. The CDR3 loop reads CASSRDISSPLHF. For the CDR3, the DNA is TGTGCCAGCAGCCGGGACATTTCTTCACCCCTCCACTTT.

For the CDR3, the DNA is TGTGCCAGCAGCCCAGCTACTTGGCGGCGTGCTACCACCCGCCAAGAGACCCAGTACTTC. Translating gives CASSPATWRRATTRQETQYF. The chain is built from TRBV14 and TRBJ2-5; D unresolved. CDR1 is SGHDN, CDR2 FVKESK, per germline. This CDR3 region has 20 residues. V lost 4 bases, J lost 1 base, and 28 bases lay in between.

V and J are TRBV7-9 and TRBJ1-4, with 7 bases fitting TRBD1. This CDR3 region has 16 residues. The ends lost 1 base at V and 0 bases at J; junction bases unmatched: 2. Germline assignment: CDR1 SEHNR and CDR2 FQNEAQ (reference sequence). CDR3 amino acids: CASSLGTGATNEKLFF. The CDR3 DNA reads TGTGCCAGCAGCTTAGGGACAGGAGCAACTAATGAAAAACTGTTTTTT.

CDR3 loop: CASPSGRYNEQFF. CDR3 DNA sequence: TGTGCCAGCCCTAGCGGTCGATACAATGAGCAGTTCTTC. The chain combines TRBV3-1 (or the pseudogene TRBV3-2) with TRBJ2-1; TRBD2 aligns across 7 bases. Germline-derived CDR1 and CDR2 are LGHDT and YNNKEL (reference sequence). The junction had 5 bases not matched to a gene; V was cut back by 8 bases and J by 4 bases. This CDR3 is 13 amino acids long.

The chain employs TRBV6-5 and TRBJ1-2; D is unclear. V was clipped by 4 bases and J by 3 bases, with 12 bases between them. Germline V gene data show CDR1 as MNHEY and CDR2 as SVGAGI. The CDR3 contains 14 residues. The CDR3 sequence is CASSSPSRDYGYTF. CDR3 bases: TGTGCCAGCAGTTCCCCGTCCCGGGACTATGGCTACACCTTC.

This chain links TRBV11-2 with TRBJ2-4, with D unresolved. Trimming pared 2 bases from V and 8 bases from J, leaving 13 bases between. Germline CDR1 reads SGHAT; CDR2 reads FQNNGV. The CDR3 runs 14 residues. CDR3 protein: CASSLWFSSDIQYF. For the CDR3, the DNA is TGTGCCAGCAGCTTATGGTTTAGCTCCGACATTCAGTACTTC.

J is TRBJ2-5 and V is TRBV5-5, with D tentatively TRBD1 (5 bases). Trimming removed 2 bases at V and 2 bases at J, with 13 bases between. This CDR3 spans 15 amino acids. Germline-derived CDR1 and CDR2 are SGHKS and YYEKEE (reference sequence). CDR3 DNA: TGTGCCAGCAGCTTTTCCCGGACACAGCAAGAGACCCAGTACTTC. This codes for CASSFSRTQQETQYF. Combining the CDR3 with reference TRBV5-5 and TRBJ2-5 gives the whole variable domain DAGVTQSPTHLIKTRGQQVTLRCSPISGHKSVSWYQQVLGQGPQFIFQYYEKEERGRGNFPDRFSARQFPNYSSELNVNALLLGDSALYLCASSFSRTQQETQYFGPGTRLLVL.

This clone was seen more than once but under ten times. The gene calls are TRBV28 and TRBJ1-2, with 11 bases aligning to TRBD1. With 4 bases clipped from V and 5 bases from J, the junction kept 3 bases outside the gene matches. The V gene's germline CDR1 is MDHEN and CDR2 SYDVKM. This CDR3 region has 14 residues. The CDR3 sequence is CASSWGQGVYGYTF. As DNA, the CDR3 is TGTGCCAGCAGTTGGGGACAGGGGGTTTATGGCTACACCTTC.

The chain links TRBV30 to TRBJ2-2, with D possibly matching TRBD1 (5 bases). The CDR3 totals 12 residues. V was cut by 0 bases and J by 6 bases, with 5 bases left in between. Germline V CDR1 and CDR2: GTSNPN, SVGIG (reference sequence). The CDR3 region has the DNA TGTGCCTGGAGTGTAGGGGCCGGGGAGCTGTTTTTT. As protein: CAWSVGAGELFF.